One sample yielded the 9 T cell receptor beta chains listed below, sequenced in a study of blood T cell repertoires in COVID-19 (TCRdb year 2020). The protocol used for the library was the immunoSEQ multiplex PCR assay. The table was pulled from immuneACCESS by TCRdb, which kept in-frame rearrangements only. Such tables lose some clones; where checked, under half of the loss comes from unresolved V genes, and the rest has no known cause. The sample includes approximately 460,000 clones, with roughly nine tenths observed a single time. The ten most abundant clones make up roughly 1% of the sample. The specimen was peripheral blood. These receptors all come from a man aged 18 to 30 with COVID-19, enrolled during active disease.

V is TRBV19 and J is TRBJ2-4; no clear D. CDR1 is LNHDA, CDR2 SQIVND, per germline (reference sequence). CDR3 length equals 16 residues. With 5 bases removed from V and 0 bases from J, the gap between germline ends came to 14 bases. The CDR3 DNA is TGTGCCAGTAGTCAGGTTGGATCACTAGCCAAAAACATTCAGTACTTC. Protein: CASSQVGSLAKNIQYF.

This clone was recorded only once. The CDR3 loop reads CSVEVGSGRASYEQYF. CDR3 nucleotide sequence: TGCAGCGTTGAAGTGGGTAGCGGGAGGGCCTCCTACGAGCAGTACTTC. The chain joins TRBV29-1 to TRBJ2-7; 11 positions agree with TRBD2. This CDR3 is built from 16 residues. Unmatched junction bases numbered 5, after V lost 1 base and J lost 0 bases. Germline V gives CDR1 SQVTM, CDR2 ANQGSEA.

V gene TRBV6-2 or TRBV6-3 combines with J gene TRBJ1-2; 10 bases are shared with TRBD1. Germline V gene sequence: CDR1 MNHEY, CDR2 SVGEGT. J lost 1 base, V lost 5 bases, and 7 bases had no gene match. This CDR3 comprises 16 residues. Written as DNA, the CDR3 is TGTGCCAGCAGTCTGGACAGGGGGAAGGGTAACTATGGCTACACCTTC. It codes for CASSLDRGKGNYGYTF.

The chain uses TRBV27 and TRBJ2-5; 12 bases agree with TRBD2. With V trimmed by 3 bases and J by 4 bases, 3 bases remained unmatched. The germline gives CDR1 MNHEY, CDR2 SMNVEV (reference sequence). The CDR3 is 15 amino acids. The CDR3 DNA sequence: TGTGCCAGCAGTTTTGGACTAGCGGGACTAGAGACCCAGTACTTC. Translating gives CASSFGLAGLETQYF.

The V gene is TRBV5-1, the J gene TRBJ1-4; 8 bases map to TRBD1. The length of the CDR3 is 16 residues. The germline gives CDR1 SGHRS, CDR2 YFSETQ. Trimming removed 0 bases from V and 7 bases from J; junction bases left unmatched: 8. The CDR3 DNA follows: TGCGCCAGCAGCTTGGCGGCAGGGGGCAGAGGTGAAAAACTGTTTTTT. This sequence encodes CASSLAAGGRGEKLFF.

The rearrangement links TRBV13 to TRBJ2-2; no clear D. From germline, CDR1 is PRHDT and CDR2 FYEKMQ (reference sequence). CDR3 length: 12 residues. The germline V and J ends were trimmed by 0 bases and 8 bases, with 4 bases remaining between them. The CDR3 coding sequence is TGTGCCAGCAGCTTAGGCGGGGGGGAGCTGTTTTTT. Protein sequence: CASSLGGGELFF.

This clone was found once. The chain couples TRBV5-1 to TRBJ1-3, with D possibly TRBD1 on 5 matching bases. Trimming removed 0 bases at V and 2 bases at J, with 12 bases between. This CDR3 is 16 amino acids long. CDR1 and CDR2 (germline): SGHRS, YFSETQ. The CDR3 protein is CASSLARAEAGNTIYF. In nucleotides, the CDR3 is TGCGCCAGCAGCTTGGCCAGGGCGGAAGCTGGAAACACCATATATTTT.

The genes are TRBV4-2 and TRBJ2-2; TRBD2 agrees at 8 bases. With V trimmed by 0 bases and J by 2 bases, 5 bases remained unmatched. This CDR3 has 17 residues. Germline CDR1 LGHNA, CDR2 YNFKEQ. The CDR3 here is CASSQDLRGGNTGELFF. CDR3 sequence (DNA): TGTGCCAGCAGCCAAGATCTTCGGGGGGGTAACACCGGGGAGCTGTTTTTT.

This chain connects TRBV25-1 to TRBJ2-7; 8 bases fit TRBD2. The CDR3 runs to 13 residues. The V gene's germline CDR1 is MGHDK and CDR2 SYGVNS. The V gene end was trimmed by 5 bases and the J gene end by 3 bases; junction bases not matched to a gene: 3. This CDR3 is CASSRGGHYEQYF. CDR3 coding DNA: TGTGCCAGCAGTCGGGGGGGGCACTACGAGCAGTACTTC.